These T cell receptor beta chains were read from a single sample in a study of glioma-infiltrating T cells after dendritic cell vaccination. Generated by immunoSEQ multiplex PCR, the TCRdb table keeps only in-frame clones and is missing some. Of over 55,000 clones listed, approximately 80% were seen once; the top ten hold 6.5% to 10%. The material sequenced was blood, taken before dendritic cell vaccination. All receptors derive from a human donor with glioblastoma. Both conserved end residues are part of each CDR3. D genes are given only for firm matches. A clone size is listed for some rows: how often the clone was seen (once, few, many), or a class if it is expanded.

D	V	size	J	DNA	CDR3
-	TRBV27	-	TRBJ1-1	TGTGCCAGCAGTTCGGGGACCCGGGGGGGTGGCACTGAAGCTTTCTTT	CASSSGTRGGGTEAFF
-	TRBV6-1	medium-sized	TRBJ1-3	TGTGCCAGCAGTGAAACGGGTGGAAACACCATATATTTT	CASSETGGNTIYF
-	TRBV7-7	-	TRBJ2-3	TGTGCTAGCAGCCGGTATGACAGGACCACAGATACGCAGTATTTT	CASSRYDRTTDTQYF
-	TRBV28	-	TRBJ1-5	TGTGCCAGCAGTTTAGCCGGACTAGGGTCGGATAGCAATCAGCCCCAGCATTTT	CASSLAGLGSDSNQPQHF
-	TRBV4-2	-	TRBJ1-2	TGTGCCAGCAGCCCTAGAGGGCGGACTCGGGCTAACTATGGCTACACCTTC	CASSPRGRTRANYGYTF
-	TRBV25-1	-	TRBJ2-3	TGTGCCAGCAGTAGCGGTAGCACAGATACGCAGTATTTT	CASSSGSTDTQYF
-	TRBV7-9	-	TRBJ2-1	TGTGCCAGCACCTCCGTTTCGAGCTCCTACAATGAGCAGTTCTTC	CASTSVSSSYNEQFF
-	TRBV29-1	-	TRBJ1-1	TGCAGCGTTGAAGAATCGTCGAGGGGGTTGGGTGCTTTCTTT	CSVEESSRGLGAFF
TRBD2	TRBV5-1	-	TRBJ2-3	TGCGCCAGCAGCTCGGGACTAGCGGGGGGGGATAGCACAGATACGCAGTATTTT	CASSSGLAGGDSTDTQYF
TRBD1	TRBV10-3	-	TRBJ2-5	TGTGCCATCAGTTGGGACAGACAAGAGACCCAGTACTTC	CAISWDRQETQYF
-	TRBV5-4	-	TRBJ2-3	TGTGCCAGCAGCTTGGCCGGTTTCAGCTCCCTAGCCGATATCACAGATACGCAGTATTTT	CASSLAGFSSLADITDTQYF
TRBD1	TRBV2	-	TRBJ1-4	TGTGCCAGCAGCAAACGACAGGGGGCAGCTAATGAAAAACTGTTTTTT	CASSKRQGAANEKLFF
-	TRBV5-1	-	TRBJ2-7	TGCGCCAGCAGCTTGAGGCCGGCAGACTCCTACGAGCAGTACTTC	CASSLRPADSYEQYF
-	TRBV6-5	few	TRBJ2-7	TGTGCCAGCATCCAGGGGATCGAGTACGAGCAGTACTTC	CASIQGIEYEQYF
TRBD1	TRBV15	-	TRBJ1-5	TGTGCCACCAGCAGACCCCCGGGACAGGGGACCAGAAGCAATCAGCCCCAGCATTTT	CATSRPPGQGTRSNQPQHF
TRBD2	TRBV29-1	-	TRBJ2-7	TGCAGCGTTGATCGTGGCGGGAGCTACGAGCAGTACTTC	CSVDRGGSYEQYF
TRBD1	TRBV19	few	TRBJ1-3	TGTGCCAGTAGTATAGCTCTGGCCGGGACAGTTGGAAACACCATATATTTT	CASSIALAGTVGNTIYF
-	TRBV2	-	TRBJ1-5	TGTGCCAGCAGTGTGGCAGGGGGCAATCAGCCCCAGCATTTT	CASSVAGGNQPQHF
-	TRBV5-1	-	TRBJ1-1	TGCGCCAGCAGCCCCGTTCCAGGGCTTGGGACTGAAGCTTTCTTT	CASSPVPGLGTEAFF
TRBD2	TRBV7-9	few	TRBJ2-5	TGTGCCAGCAGCCAAACCGTAGCGGGGGATACACAAGAGACCCAGTACTTC	CASSQTVAGDTQETQYF
TRBD1	TRBV7-9	-	TRBJ1-5	TGTGCCAGCAGTTCTACAGGGGGCGATCAGCCCCAGCATTTT	CASSSTGGDQPQHF
TRBD1	TRBV19	few	TRBJ2-1	TGTGCCAGTAGGCCCCGGGGACAGGTCTACAATGAGCAGTTCTTC	CASRPRGQVYNEQFF
TRBD1	TRBV14	-	TRBJ1-1	TGTGCCAGCAGCCACTCGACAGGGCTCGACACTGAAGCTTTCTTT	CASSHSTGLDTEAFF
TRBD2	TRBV27	once	TRBJ2-7	TGTGCCAGCAGTTTCGGGCGGGGGAGCTCCTACGAGCAGTACTTC	CASSFGRGSSYEQYF
TRBD2	TRBV9	-	TRBJ2-7	TGTGCCAGCAGCGTAGGGGGGGGAACCTACGAGCAGTACTTC	CASSVGGGTYEQYF
TRBD1	TRBV2	-	TRBJ2-3	TGTGCCAGCAGTGATGGGACAGGGCGGTTAGATACGCAGTATTTT	CASSDGTGRLDTQYF
-	TRBV27	-	TRBJ1-5	TGTGCCAGCAGTTTAACCCCCGCCCGGTGGAATCAGCCCCAGCATTTT	CASSLTPARWNQPQHF
-	TRBV4-1	-	TRBJ1-1	TGCGCCAGCAGCCAAGATGATACTCCCACCGCCGGGGACACTGAAGCTTTCTTT	CASSQDDTPTAGDTEAFF
-	TRBV6-4	-	TRBJ1-1	TGTGCCAGCAGTGACCGGCGGGGGGCTGAAGCTTTCTTT	CASSDRRGAEAFF
-	TRBV7-2	-	TRBJ1-1	TGTGCCAGCAGCCCTACCCCTTGGACAGAAGCTTTCTTT	CASSPTPWTEAFF
-	TRBV14	-	TRBJ2-6	TGTGCCAGCAGCCAAGATGAGTTTCTCTCTGGGGCCAACGTCCTGACTTTC	CASSQDEFLSGANVLTF
TRBD1	TRBV19	many	TRBJ1-1	TGTGCCAGTACCGGACAGGGATTAACAGCTTTCTTT	CASTGQGLTAFF
-	TRBV7-2	-	TRBJ2-1	TGTGCCAGCAGCTTTTTTCGTGAGCAGTTCTTC	CASSFFREQFF
-	TRBV18	-	TRBJ1-4	TGTGCCAGCTCACCAGAGGTGGAGTCCTCTAATGAAAAACTGTTTTTT	CASSPEVESSNEKLFF
-	TRBV5-5	-	TRBJ2-2	TGTGCCAGCAGCCAATCAGTGAACACCGGGGAGCTGTTTTTT	CASSQSVNTGELFF
TRBD1	TRBV2	once	TRBJ2-5	TGTGCCAGCGGGCCGGACAGGGGGCCGGAGACCCAGTACTTC	CASGPDRGPETQYF
-	TRBV20-1	-	TRBJ1-1	TGCGCCGCGAGTCTGAACACTGAAGCTTTCTTT	CAASLNTEAFF
TRBD1	TRBV13	-	TRBJ1-1	TGTGCCAGCAGCTTATTTATGCAGGGGGAGCGGAACACTGAAGCTTTCTTT	CASSLFMQGERNTEAFF
-	TRBV4-1	few	TRBJ2-1	TGCGCCAGCAGCCAAGAGGCCCGGGGGGCCGGGTACAATGAGCAGTTCTTC	CASSQEARGAGYNEQFF
TRBD2	TRBV7-2	-	TRBJ2-3	TGTGCCAGCAGCTTCCCTAGCGGGGGAGTGCGGGATACGCAGTATTTT	CASSFPSGGVRDTQYF
TRBD2	TRBV10-3	-	TRBJ2-1	TGTGCCATCAGATCAGAGCGGGGGAGCTCCTACAATGAGCAGTTCTTC	CAIRSERGSSYNEQFF